The 12 T cell receptor beta chains below come from one sample, sequenced in a study of blood T cell repertoires in COVID-19 (TCRdb year 2020). The library relied on the immunoSEQ multiplex PCR assay. The immuneACCESS repertoire file appears here via TCRdb, limited to in-frame rearrangements. These files lack a portion of the clones; in checked studies, under half of the deficit traces to unresolved V genes, and the cause of the others is not known. The sample table lists hundreds of thousands of clones, 75% to 90% of them with a count of one. The ten largest clones capture around a tenth of the sample. Sequences were obtained from PBMCs or T cells enriched from blood (not recorded which). Every receptor here comes from a woman aged 40 to 50 who had recovered from COVID-19.

The chain employs TRBV28 and TRBJ2-3; D perhaps matches TRBD2 (6 bases). Trimming left V 7 bases short and J 3 bases short, with 17 bases between. The CDR3 extends over 15 amino acids. Germline V gives CDR1 MDHEN, CDR2 SYDVKM. The DNA of the CDR3 is TGTGCCAGCACTTTCGGGGGAGGCCTTACAGATACGCAGTATTTT. Translation: CASTFGGGLTDTQYF.

The gene calls are TRBV14 and TRBJ2-5; 12 bases fit TRBD1. The CDR3 loop spans 16 amino acids. CDR1 and CDR2 (germline): SGHDN, FVKESK. V was pared by 4 bases and J by 6 bases, with 9 bases of the junction left unmatched. As DNA, the CDR3 is TGTGCCAGCAGCCTCGAAGGGACAGGGGGCAAAAAGACCCAGTACTTC. It translates to CASSLEGTGGKKTQYF.

With regard to this clone: This sample includes further DNA sequences coding for the same CDR3. This sequence joins TRBV7-2 and TRBJ2-2; 8 bases are a match to TRBD2. CDR1 and CDR2 from the germline V gene are SGHTA and FQGNSA. Trimming took 5 bases from V and 6 from J; bases not matched to a gene: 5. This CDR3 spans 14 amino acids. The CDR3 reads CASSPGLAAGELFF. DNA of the CDR3: TGTGCCAGCAGCCCCGGACTAGCAGCCGGGGAGCTGTTTTTT.

The rearrangement links TRBV30 to TRBJ1-3; a possible D gene is TRBD1 (6 bases). The CDR3 length is 16 residues. V was trimmed by 3 bases and J by 0 bases, leaving 15 bases between them. Germline V gene sequence: CDR1 GTSNPN, CDR2 SVGIG (reference sequence). DNA of the CDR3: TGTGCCTGGAGCCAGGGGCTTCTCAGCTCTGGAAACACCATATATTTT. Translated: CAWSQGLLSSGNTIYF.

J is TRBJ2-7 and V is TRBV13, with 8 bases fitting TRBD1. The J segment lost 2 bases and the V segment lost 1 base, leaving 4 bases of the junction unmatched. The CDR3 spans 15 residues. Germline loops: CDR1 PRHDT, CDR2 FYEKMQ (reference sequence). CDR3: CASSLEGTGPYEQYF. As DNA, the CDR3 is TGTGCCAGCAGCTTAGAAGGGACAGGACCCTACGAGCAGTACTTC.

The chain combines TRBV11-3 with TRBJ1-2; D possibly corresponds to TRBD1 (5 bases). CDR1 SGHNT and CDR2 YENEEA come from the germline V gene. Trimming took 5 bases from V and 4 from J, leaving 11 bases between them. The CDR3 is 13 amino acids. This chain's CDR3 is CASSPLDSYGYTF. The CDR3 region has the DNA TGTGCCAGCAGCCCCCTAGACAGCTATGGCTACACCTTC.

V is TRBV19 and J is TRBJ1-3; a weak D match, TRBD1 (5 bases). The CDR3 has 17 residues. With 7 bases removed from V and 0 bases from J, the gap between germline ends came to 19 bases. In germline, CDR1 is LNHDA, CDR2 SQIVND (reference sequence). The CDR3 is CASKGLLPRASGNTIYF. The CDR3 region has the DNA TGTGCCAGTAAGGGACTCCTCCCGAGGGCCTCTGGAAACACCATATATTTT. Variable domain in full (rest from reference TRBV19 and TRBJ1-3): DGGITQSPKYLFRKEGQNVTLSCEQNLNHDAMYWYRQDPGQGLRLIYYSQIVNDFQKGDIAEGYSVSREKKESFPLTVTSAQKNPTAFYLCASKGLLPRASGNTIYFGEGSWLTVV.

The genes are TRBV4-3 and TRBJ1-2, with 8 nucleotides matching TRBD1. Looked up from germline, CDR1 is LGHNA and CDR2 is YSLEER. CDR3 size: 15 residues. Losses at the gene ends were 2 bases for V and 4 bases for J; bases not matched to a gene: 6. The CDR3 reads CASSQRRTGGYGYTF. DNA for the CDR3: TGCGCCAGCAGCCAACGCCGCACAGGGGGCTATGGCTACACCTTC.

The rearrangement joins TRBV11-3 to TRBJ2-7; 7 positions agree with TRBD2. The germline CDR1 and CDR2 sequences are SGHNT and YENEEA. Trimming removed 5 bases from V and 3 bases from J; junction bases left unmatched: 13. CDR3 size: 16 residues. This CDR3 is CASSQHSGTTDYEQYF. Written as DNA, the CDR3 is TGTGCCAGCAGCCAACACTCCGGGACTACCGACTACGAGCAGTACTTC. The full variable domain, rest sourced from reference TRBV11-3 and TRBJ2-7, is EAGVVQSPRYKIIEKKQPVAFWCNPISGHNTLYWYLQNLGQGPELLIRYENEEAVDDSQLPKDRFSAERLKGVDSTLKIQPAELGDSAVYLCASSQHSGTTDYEQYFGPGTRLTVT.

The chain recombines TRBV25-1 with TRBJ1-2; D not resolved. The CDR3 consists of 13 residues. Germline loops: CDR1 MGHDK, CDR2 SYGVNS. V dropped 3 bases and J dropped 4 bases, with 9 bases sitting between them. The CDR3 nucleotides read TGTGCCAGCAGTGATAATCTGGCCTATGGCTACACCTTC. The encoded protein is CASSDNLAYGYTF.

This chain uses TRBV7-2 with TRBJ2-4, with 7 bases identical to TRBD2. The V gene end was trimmed by 1 base and the J gene end by 2 bases; junction bases not matched to a gene: 11. CDR1 is SGHTA, CDR2 FQGNSA, per germline. The CDR3 runs to 18 residues. CDR3 sequence (DNA): TGTGCCAGCAGCTTAGGGCCCGGGACCAGCGGGACCAAAAACATTCAGTACTTC. Translating gives CASSLGPGTSGTKNIQYF.

V and J are TRBV2 and TRBJ1-2, with TRBD1 identical over 7 bases. The CDR3 is made up of 13 amino acids. Per the germline V gene, CDR1 is SNHLY and CDR2 is FYNNEI. V lost 2 bases to trimming and J lost 7 bases; unmatched junction nucleotides: 4. DNA of the CDR3: TGTGCCAGCAGTGAACAGGGGGTTTCTGGCTACACCTTC. As protein: CASSEQGVSGYTF.